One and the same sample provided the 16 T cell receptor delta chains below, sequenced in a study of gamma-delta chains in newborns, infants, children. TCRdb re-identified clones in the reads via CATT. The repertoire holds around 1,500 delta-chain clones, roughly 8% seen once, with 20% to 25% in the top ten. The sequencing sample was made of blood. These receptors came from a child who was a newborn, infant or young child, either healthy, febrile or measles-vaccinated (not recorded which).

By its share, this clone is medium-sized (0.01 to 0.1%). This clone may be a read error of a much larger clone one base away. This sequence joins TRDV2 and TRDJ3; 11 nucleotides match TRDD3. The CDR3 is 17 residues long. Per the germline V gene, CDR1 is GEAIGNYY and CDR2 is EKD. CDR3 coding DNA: TGTGCCCGTGACAATGGGGGATACGCCTGGGACACCCGACAGATGTTTTTC. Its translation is CARDNGGYAWDTRQMFF.

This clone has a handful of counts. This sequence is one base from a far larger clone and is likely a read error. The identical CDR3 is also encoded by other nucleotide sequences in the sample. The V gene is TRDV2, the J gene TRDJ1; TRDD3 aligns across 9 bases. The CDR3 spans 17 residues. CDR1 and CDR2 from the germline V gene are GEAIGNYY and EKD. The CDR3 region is CACDTVAGGSHTDKLIF. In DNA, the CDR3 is TGTGCCTGCGACACCGTTGCTGGGGGATCCCACACCGATAAACTCATCTTT.

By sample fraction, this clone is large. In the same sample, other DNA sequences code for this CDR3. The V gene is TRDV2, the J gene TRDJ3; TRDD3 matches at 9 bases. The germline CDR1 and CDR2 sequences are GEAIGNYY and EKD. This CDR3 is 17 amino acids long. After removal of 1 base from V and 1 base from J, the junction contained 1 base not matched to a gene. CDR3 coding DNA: TGTGCCTGTGACACTGGGGGATATTCCTGGGACACCCGACAGATGTTTTTC. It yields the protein CACDTGGYSWDTRQMFF.

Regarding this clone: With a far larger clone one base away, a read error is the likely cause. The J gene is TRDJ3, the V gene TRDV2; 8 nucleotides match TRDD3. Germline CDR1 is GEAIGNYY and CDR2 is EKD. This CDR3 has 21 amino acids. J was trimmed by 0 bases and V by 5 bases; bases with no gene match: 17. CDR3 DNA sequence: TGTGCCTGTGGCATCCTTACTCTGGGGGACCCCAGCTCCTGGGACACCCGACAGATGTTTTTC. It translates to CACGILTLGDPSSWDTRQMFF.

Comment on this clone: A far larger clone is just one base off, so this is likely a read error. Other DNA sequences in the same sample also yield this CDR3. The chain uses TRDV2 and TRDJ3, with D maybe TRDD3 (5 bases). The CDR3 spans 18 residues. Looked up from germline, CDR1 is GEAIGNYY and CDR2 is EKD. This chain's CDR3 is CACDTAGVSSWDTRQMFF. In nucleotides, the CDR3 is TGTGCCTGTGACACCGCGGGGGTGAGCTCCTGGGACACCCGACAGATGTTCTTC.

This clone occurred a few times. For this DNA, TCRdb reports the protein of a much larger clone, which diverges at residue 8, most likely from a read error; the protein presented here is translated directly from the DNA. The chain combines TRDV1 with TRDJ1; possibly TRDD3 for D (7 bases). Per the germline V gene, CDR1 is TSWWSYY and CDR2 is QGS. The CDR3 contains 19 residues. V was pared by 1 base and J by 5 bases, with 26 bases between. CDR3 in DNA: TGTGCTCTTGGGGAACCACTTCCTTGTACTGGGGATAAAGCGGATAAACTCATCTTT. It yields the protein CALGEPLPCTGDKADKLIF.

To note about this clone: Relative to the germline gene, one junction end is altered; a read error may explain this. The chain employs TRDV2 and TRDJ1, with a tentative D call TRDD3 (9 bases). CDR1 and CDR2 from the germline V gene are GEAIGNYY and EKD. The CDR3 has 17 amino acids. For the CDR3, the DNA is TGTGCCACACTTCCTACCGGGGATACGCAGTCCACCGATAACCTCATCTTT. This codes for CATLPTGDTQSTDNLIF.

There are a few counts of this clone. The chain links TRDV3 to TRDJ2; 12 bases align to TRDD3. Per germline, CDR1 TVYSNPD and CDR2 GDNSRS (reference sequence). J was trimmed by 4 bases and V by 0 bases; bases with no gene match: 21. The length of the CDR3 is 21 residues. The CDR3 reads CAFRPTFGVPILGDTTAQLFF. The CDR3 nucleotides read TGTGCCTTTAGGCCTACCTTTGGGGTTCCCATACTGGGGGATACGACAGCACAACTCTTCTTT. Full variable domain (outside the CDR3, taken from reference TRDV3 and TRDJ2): CDKVTQSSPDQTVASGSEVVLLCTYDTVYSNPDLFWYRIRPDYSFQFVFYGDNSRSEGADFTQGRFSVKHILTQKAFHLVISPVRTEDSATYYCAFRPTFGVPILGDTTAQLFFGKGTQLIVEP.

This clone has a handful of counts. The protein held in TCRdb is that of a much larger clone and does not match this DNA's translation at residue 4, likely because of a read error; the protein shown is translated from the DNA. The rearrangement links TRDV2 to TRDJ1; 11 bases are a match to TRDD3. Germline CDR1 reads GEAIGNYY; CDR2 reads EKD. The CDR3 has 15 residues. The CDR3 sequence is CACGTGTGGYDKLIF. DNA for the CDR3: TGTGCCTGTGGCACCGGTACTGGGGGATACGATAAACTCATCTTT.

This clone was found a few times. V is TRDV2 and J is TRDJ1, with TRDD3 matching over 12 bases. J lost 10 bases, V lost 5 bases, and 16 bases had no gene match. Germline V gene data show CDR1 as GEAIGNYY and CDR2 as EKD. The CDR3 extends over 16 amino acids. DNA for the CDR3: TGTGCCTGTGCCGCCTTACTGGGGGATACCACCTATACACTCATCTTT. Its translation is CACAALLGDTTYTLIF.

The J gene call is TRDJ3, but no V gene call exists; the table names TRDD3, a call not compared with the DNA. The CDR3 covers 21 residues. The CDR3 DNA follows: TGTGCCACCGTACGTCCCACCTACTGGGGGACCATCTCCTGGGACACCCGACAGATGTTTTTC. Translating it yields CATVRPTYWGTISWDTRQMFF.

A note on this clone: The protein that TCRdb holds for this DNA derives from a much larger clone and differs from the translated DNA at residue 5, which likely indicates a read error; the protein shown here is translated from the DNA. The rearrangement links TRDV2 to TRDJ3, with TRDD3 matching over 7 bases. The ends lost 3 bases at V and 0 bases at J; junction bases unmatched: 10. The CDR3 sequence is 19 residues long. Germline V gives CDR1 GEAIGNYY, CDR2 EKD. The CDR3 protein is CACDADLGAYSWDTRQMFF. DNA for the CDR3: TGTGCCTGTGACGCGGACCTGGGGGCCTACTCCTGGGACACCCGACAGATGTTTTTC.

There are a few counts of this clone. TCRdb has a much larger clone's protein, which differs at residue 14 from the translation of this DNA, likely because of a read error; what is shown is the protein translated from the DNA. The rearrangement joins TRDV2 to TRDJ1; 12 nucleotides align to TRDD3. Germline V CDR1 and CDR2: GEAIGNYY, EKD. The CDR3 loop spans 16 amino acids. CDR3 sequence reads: CACDALLGDTTDKHIF. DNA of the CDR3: TGTGCCTGTGACGCCTTACTGGGGGATACCACCGATAAACACATCTTT.

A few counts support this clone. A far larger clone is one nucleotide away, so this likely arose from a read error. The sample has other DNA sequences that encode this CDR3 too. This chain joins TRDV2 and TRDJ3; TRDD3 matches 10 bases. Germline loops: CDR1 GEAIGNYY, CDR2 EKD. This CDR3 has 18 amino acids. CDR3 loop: CACDTGDTRSWDTRQMFF. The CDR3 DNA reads TGTGCCTGCGACACGGGGGATACGCGGTCCTGGGACACCCGACAGATGTTTTTC.

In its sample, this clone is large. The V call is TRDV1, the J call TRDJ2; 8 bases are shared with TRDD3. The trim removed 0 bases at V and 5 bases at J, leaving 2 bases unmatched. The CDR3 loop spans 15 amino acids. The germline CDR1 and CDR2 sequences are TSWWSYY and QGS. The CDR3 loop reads CALGELGIQTAQLFF. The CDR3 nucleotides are TGTGCTCTTGGGGAACTGGGGATACAAACAGCACAACTCTTCTTT.

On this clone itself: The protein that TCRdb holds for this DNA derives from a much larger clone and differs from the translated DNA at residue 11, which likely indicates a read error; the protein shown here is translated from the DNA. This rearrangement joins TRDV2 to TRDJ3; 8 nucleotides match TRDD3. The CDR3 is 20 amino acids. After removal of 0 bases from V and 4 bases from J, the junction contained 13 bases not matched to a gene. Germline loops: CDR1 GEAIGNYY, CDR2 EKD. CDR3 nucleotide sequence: TGTGCCTGTGACACCAGGTTCGTGCTGGGGGAAGGATGGGACACCCGACAGATGTTTTTC. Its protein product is CACDTRFVLGEGWDTRQMFF.